The sequence of this TCR beta chain was determined in a study of shared clonotypes between healthy human individuals. Study conclusions and caveats: Generally, naive subsets came out with larger estimated richness than memory subsets. Relative to clonotypes present in all four donors, those not shared had lower generation probabilities.

The germline V and J ends were trimmed by 5 bases and 2 bases, with 8 bases remaining between them. Germline loops: CDR1 LGHNA, CDR2 YNFKEQ. This CDR3 has 13 residues. The repertoire was sequenced with immunoSEQ multiplex PCR; TCRdb's copy has only in-frame clones and lacks some. Of approximately 740,000 clones detected, around 92% appear once; the ten largest clones hold nearly 25%. Naive CD8 cells were CD45RO-negative, positively selected for CCR7, excluding terminally differentiated effector memory CD45RA+ cells. All donors were healthy HIV-negative adults lacking recent acute infections or vaccinations. The donors, all of them Caucasian adults, lived in Nashville, Tennessee. Notes on this clone: Antigen specificity is unknown.

The origin of this receptor is a man younger than 40 in good health. The sample taken for sequencing was naive CD8+ T cells sorted from blood. The rearrangement uses TRBV4-2 and TRBJ2-3; D is possibly TRBD2 (5 bases). CDR3 protein: CASSLLDTDTQYF. For the CDR3, the DNA is TGTGCCAGCAGCTTACTAGACACAGATACGCAGTATTTT.